A selection of T cell receptor beta chains follows, all from one sample in a study of cytomegalovirus exposure and HLA in healthy donors. Libraries were prepared by immunoSEQ multiplex PCR; TCRdb keeps only in-frame clonotypes and omits some of them. The profile covers around 140,000 clones, with roughly 85% appearing a single time and 1.5% taken by the ten largest. Source material: PBMCs. All receptors derive from a man aged 40-49 years in good health and CMV-seronegative. Each CDR3 is given with its conserved first and last residue. The order of the fields is V gene, J gene, clone size, D gene, CDR3 DNA, CDR3 protein. D genes are given only for firm matches. Size is omitted from some rows. Given values are once, few, many or a class for expanded clones.

V: TRBV21-1; J: TRBJ1-1; size: -; D: -; DNA: TGTGCCAGCAGCCCAGCGGCAGATCCCCTTCGGGCTGAAGCTTTCTTT; CDR3: CASSPAADPLRAEAFF
V: TRBV30; J: TRBJ1-2; size: -; D: -; DNA: TGTGCTCTGGGGGGGTTGGGCTACACCTTC; CDR3: CALGGLGYTF
V: TRBV28; J: TRBJ1-1; size: -; D: -; DNA: TGTGCCAGCAACCAATCTCCGGGCACTGAAGCTTTCTTT; CDR3: CASNQSPGTEAFF
V: TRBV4-1; J: TRBJ1-5; size: -; D: -; DNA: TGCGCCAGCAGCCCAGGGTTTTCGAATCAGCCCCAGCATTTT; CDR3: CASSPGFSNQPQHF
V: TRBV2; J: TRBJ2-1; size: -; D: TRBD2; DNA: TGTGCCAGCACCCCGGGACTAGCGTTCAATGAGCAGTTCTTC; CDR3: CASTPGLAFNEQFF
V: TRBV7-2; J: TRBJ1-1; size: -; D: -; DNA: TGTGCCAGCAGCTTCATCACAGGGAGGGGCACTGAAGCTTTCTTT; CDR3: CASSFITGRGTEAFF
V: TRBV29-1; J: TRBJ2-6; size: -; D: -; DNA: TGCAGCGCACAGGGCTCCTCTGGGGCCAACGTCCTGACTTTC; CDR3: CSAQGSSGANVLTF
V: TRBV11-1; J: TRBJ1-2; size: once; D: TRBD1; DNA: TGTGCCAGCAGCGTTCCGGGACAGGTCTATGGCTACACCTTC; CDR3: CASSVPGQVYGYTF
V: TRBV14; J: TRBJ2-7; size: once; D: TRBD2; DNA: TGTGCCAGCAGCCAAAGTAGGAGGGAGGGGAACTACGAGCAGTACTTC; CDR3: CASSQSRREGNYEQYF
V: TRBV5-1; J: TRBJ1-1; size: -; D: TRBD1; DNA: TGCGCCAGCAGCTTGGGAGGGGGGACAGGGTCGAACACTGAAGCTTTCTTT; CDR3: CASSLGGGTGSNTEAFF
V: TRBV19; J: TRBJ1-2; size: -; D: TRBD1; DNA: TGTGCCACCTCAACAGGGGGCCGGGGCTACACCTTC; CDR3: CATSTGGRGYTF